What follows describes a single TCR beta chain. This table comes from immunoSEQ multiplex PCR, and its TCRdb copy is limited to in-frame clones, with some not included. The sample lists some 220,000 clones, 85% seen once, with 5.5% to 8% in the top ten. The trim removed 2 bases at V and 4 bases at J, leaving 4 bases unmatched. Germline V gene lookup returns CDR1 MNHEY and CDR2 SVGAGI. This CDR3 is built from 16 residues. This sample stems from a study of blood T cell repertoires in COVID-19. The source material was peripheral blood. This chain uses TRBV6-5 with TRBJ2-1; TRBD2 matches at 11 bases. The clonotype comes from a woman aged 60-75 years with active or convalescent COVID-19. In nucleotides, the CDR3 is TGTGCCAGCAGTTACACGGCTAGCGGGGGGTACAATGAGCAGTTCTTC. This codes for CASSYTASGGYNEQFF.